This T cell receptor (beta chain) was sequenced during a study of preoperative IRX-2 immunotherapy in early breast cancer. Some clones are missing from TCRdb's copy, which holds only in-frame ones; the method was immunoSEQ multiplex PCR. This repertoire shows about 1,600 clones, about 70% found once; its top ten account for 9.5% to 12%. The CDR3 is 13 residues long. V dropped 4 bases and J dropped 6; count of bases not matched to a gene: 2. CDR1 and CDR2 (germline): SQVTM, ANQGSEA. The treatment: preoperative locoregional IRX-2 cytokine immunotherapy. This phase Ib study tested locoregional IRX-2 cytokine immunotherapy given before surgery.

This TCR derives from a human donor with breast cancer. The sequencing used tumor tissue, collected after IRX-2 immunotherapy. The V and J genes are TRBV29-1 and TRBJ1-5, with TRBD1 matching 11 bases. The CDR3 DNA sequence: TGCAGCGTTGGGACAGGGGGCGTTCAGCCCCAGCATTTT. This codes for CSVGTGGVQPQHF.